This TCR beta chain is from a study of T cell changes during pregnancy in multiple sclerosis. Germline CDR1 reads MDHEN; CDR2 reads SYDVKM. CDR3 length equals 14 residues. V lost 6 bases and J lost 5, with 16 bases in between. TCRdb's table, derived via immunoSEQ multiplex PCR, lists solely in-frame clones and lacks some. The sample yields about 25,000 clones, around nine tenths seen once. V and J are TRBV28 and TRBJ1-1, with D perhaps matching TRBD1 (5 bases). The receptor comes from a female donor in good health, enrolled as a control in a pregnancy study. The sequencing used CD4+ T cells from peripheral blood mononuclear cells, collected in the second trimester of pregnancy. The CDR3 spells CASSLGGAVTEAFF. The CDR3 region has the DNA TGTGCCAGCAGCCTAGGAGGGGCGGTAACTGAAGCTTTCTTT.